Ten or more counts support the clone carrying this T cell receptor (beta chain). Antigen: not known. The CDR3 has 15 amino acids. V was pared by 2 bases and J by 9 bases, with 17 bases between. Germline V gene sequence: CDR1 SGHAT, CDR2 FQNNGV. Preparation of the TCRbeta library involved a method that used unique molecular identifiers. TCRdb recomputed calls from the PCR reads with MiXCR, one row per CDR3 protein. The sample contains hundreds of thousands of distinct CDR3 sequences, roughly 10% of which appear only once. The entry originates in a study of T-cell reconstitution after alpha-beta-depleted transplantation in children. Study conclusions and caveats: Reportedly, roughly two months post-transplant, alpha-beta T cells arose from several hundred expanded graft clones. Surviving recipient T cells and thymic progenitors underlay high day-60 TCRbeta diversity in some patients. Hyperexpanded clones declined; after one year, newly produced T cells mostly supplied diversity.

The sequence came from a male patient aged 2 to 9 who had a stem cell transplant for chronic granulomatous disease, so the T cells may come from the graft donor. The sequencing here drew on peripheral blood, taken 180 days after TCRalphabeta/CD19-depleted stem cell transplant. This rearrangement joins TRBV11-2 to TRBJ2-1, with D possibly being TRBD1 or TRBD2 (5 bases each). The CDR3 DNA sequence: TGTGCCAGCAGCTTACCTCGGGACGAGGTAGGTGAGCAGTTCTTC. Its translation is CASSLPRDEVGEQFF. Full variable domain (outside the CDR3, taken from reference TRBV11-2 and TRBJ2-1): EAGVAQSPRYKIIEKRQSVAFWCNPISGHATLYWYQQILGQGPKLLIQFQNNGVVDDSQLPKDRFSAERLKGVDSTLKIQPAKLEDSAVYLCASSLPRDEVGEQFFGPGTRLTVL.